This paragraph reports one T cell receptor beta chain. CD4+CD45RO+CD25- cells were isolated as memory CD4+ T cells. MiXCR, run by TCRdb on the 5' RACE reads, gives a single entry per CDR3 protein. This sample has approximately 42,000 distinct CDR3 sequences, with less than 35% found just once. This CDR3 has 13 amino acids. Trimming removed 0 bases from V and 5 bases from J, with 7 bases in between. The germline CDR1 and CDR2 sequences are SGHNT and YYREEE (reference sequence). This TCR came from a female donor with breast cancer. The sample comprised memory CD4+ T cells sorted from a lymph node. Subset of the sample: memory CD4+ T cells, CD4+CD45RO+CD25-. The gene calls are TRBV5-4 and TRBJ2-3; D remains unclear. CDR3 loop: CASSLDRIDTQYF. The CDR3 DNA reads TGTGCCAGCAGCTTGGACCGGATAGATACGCAGTATTTT.